A single sample is the source of the 3 T cell receptor beta chains below, sequenced in a study of CD8 T cells in ankylosing spondylitis. TCRdb independently ran MiXCR on the 5' RACE reads; one entry per CDR3 protein. The sample yields 250,000 to 350,000 distinct CDR3 sequences, around 20% seen once. Sequenced sample: blood, either unsorted or a sorted T cell fraction (not recorded which). Receptor source: a male donor with ankylosing spondylitis or in good health (not recorded which).

This clonotype was picked up a small number of times. The chain recombines TRBV5-1 with TRBJ2-1; a weak D match, TRBD1 (6 bases). The germline gives CDR1 SGHRS, CDR2 YFSETQ. This CDR3 comprises 13 residues. V was shortened by 6 bases and J by 5 bases, with 12 bases between the two germline ends. The CDR3 loop is CASNLGANNEQFF. For the CDR3, the DNA is TGCGCCAGCAATCTGGGGGCAAACAATGAGCAGTTCTTC. Combining the CDR3 with reference TRBV5-1 and TRBJ2-1 gives the whole variable domain KAGVTQTPRYLIKTRGQQVTLSCSPISGHRSVSWYQQTPGQGLQFLFEYFSETQRNKGNFPGRFSGRQFSNSRSEMNVSTLELGDSALYLCASNLGANNEQFFGPGTRLTVL.

The J gene is TRBJ2-2, the V gene TRBV28; D is possibly TRBD2 (5 bases). V lost 3 bases, J lost 3 bases, and 11 bases lay in between. Germline V gene data show CDR1 as MDHEN and CDR2 as SYDVKM. This CDR3 comprises 15 residues. The CDR3 protein is CASSLAGLDTGELFF. The CDR3, as DNA: TGTGCCAGCAGTTTGGCCGGACTGGACACCGGGGAGCTGTTTTTT. The complete variable domain, with remaining parts taken from reference TRBV28 and TRBJ2-2, reads DVKVTQSSRYLVKRTGEKVFLECVQDMDHENMFWYRQDPGLGLRLIYFSYDVKMKEKGDIPEGYSVSREKKERFSLILESASTNQTSMYLCASSLAGLDTGELFFGEGSRLTVL.

The chain has TRBV5-6 and TRBJ2-7, with a tentative D call TRBD1 (5 bases). The CDR3 is made up of 15 amino acids. V was shortened by 2 bases and J by 7 bases, with 19 bases between the two germline ends. Germline-derived CDR1 and CDR2 are SGHDT and YYEEEE. The CDR3 region has the DNA TGTGCCAGCAGCTTCCTGACCCGGGTTCAGGGTGAGCAGTACGTC. Its translation is CASSFLTRVQGEQYV.